This T cell receptor (beta chain) was observed in a study of beta chain features in type 1 diabetes. The CDR3 length is 14 residues. With 5 bases removed from V and 0 bases from J, the gap between germline ends came to 11 bases. Germline V gene lookup returns CDR1 SEHNR and CDR2 FQNEAQ (reference sequence). This clone was picked up a small number of times. TCRB transcripts that were expressed got sequenced, as all of the isolated RNA had been reverse transcribed. Assay used: immunoSEQ multiplex PCR; TCRdb lists only in-frame clones, some missing. The sample consists of a few hundred thousand clones, 10% to 15% of them appearing once.

V is TRBV7-9 and J is TRBJ2-7; D is perhaps TRBD1 (5 bases). This TCR was recovered from a man between 18 and 29 years old in good health. The specimen sequenced was naive CD4+ T cells from blood. The CDR3 is CASSPPRDSYEQYF. DNA for the CDR3: TGTGCCAGCAGCCCCCCCAGGGACTCCTACGAGCAGTACTTC.